These T cell receptor beta chains were read from a single sample in a study of graft-versus-host responses after intestinal transplantation. Which antigens these TCRs recognize remains unknown. Profiling relied on immunoSEQ multiplex PCR, and the TCRdb table lists in-frame clones only, not all of them. This sample has about 120,000 clones; 85% to 95% occur once, and the top ten carry more than 3%. The source material was unstimulated CD8+ T cells sorted from spleen or lymph node cells, sampled before intestinal transplant. The receptors stem from a human donor who received an intestinal transplant. Each CDR3 is given with its conserved first and last residue. The D gene is left open where the match is weak. Size is stated for part of the rows, as once, few or many counts, or as a class when the clone is expanded.

D gene	V gene	J gene	clone size	CDR3 protein	CDR3 DNA
TRBD2	TRBV6-6	TRBJ2-1	NA	CATSGSSYNEQFF	TGTGCCACCAGCGGGAGCTCCTACAATGAGCAGTTCTTC
TRBD2	TRBV2	TRBJ2-3	once	CAKRDYSPTDTQYF	TGTGCCAAGAGGGACTATTCCCCGACAGATACGCAGTATTTT
NA	TRBV10-2	TRBJ2-7	NA	CASRAGATSYEQYF	TGCGCCAGCAGAGCCGGGGCAACCTCCTACGAGCAGTACTTC
NA	TRBV27	TRBJ2-2	once	CASTILATLANTGELFF	TGTGCCAGCACAATACTCGCTACACTCGCGAACACCGGGGAGCTGTTTTTT
NA	TRBV25-1	TRBJ2-7	NA	CASSGRTSSYEQYF	TGTGCCAGCAGTGGACGGACATCGTCCTACGAGCAGTACTTC
NA	TRBV10-3	TRBJ1-3	NA	CAIRRQASGNTIYF	TGTGCCATCAGGAGACAAGCCTCTGGAAACACCATATATTTT
NA	TRBV16	TRBJ2-3	NA	CASSQLSTGSTSTDTQYF	TGTGCCAGCAGCCAATTAAGTACAGGGTCGACCAGCACAGATACGCAGTATTTT
NA	TRBV15	TRBJ1-1	NA	CATSRGRLQAFF	TGTGCCACCAGCAGAGGGCGGCTCCAAGCTTTCTTT
NA	TRBV10-3	TRBJ2-3	NA	CAISDRNTDTQYF	TGTGCCATCAGCGACCGAAACACAGATACGCAGTATTTT
NA	TRBV6-1	TRBJ1-1	once	CASSLTNTEAFF	TGTGCCAGCAGTCTGACGAACACTGAAGCTTTCTTT
TRBD1	TRBV7-4	TRBJ1-3	NA	CASSPGTGTGNTIYF	TGTGCCAGCAGCCCCGGGACAGGGACTGGAAACACCATATATTTT
TRBD1	TRBV9	TRBJ1-1	NA	CASSPRTGRPEAFF	TGTGCCAGCAGTCCCCGGACAGGGAGACCTGAAGCTTTCTTT
TRBD1	TRBV14	TRBJ2-7	NA	CASSQGGGGAYEQYF	TGTGCCAGCAGCCAAGGAGGGGGCGGAGCCTACGAGCAGTACTTC
TRBD1	TRBV5-4	TRBJ1-2	NA	CASSPSPGTGASEYGYTF	TGTGCCAGCAGCCCATCTCCGGGGACAGGGGCCTCCGAATATGGCTACACCTTC
TRBD1	TRBV30	TRBJ1-5	NA	CAWTQGTGEYQPQHF	TGTGCCTGGACCCAGGGGACAGGGGAGTATCAGCCCCAGCATTTT
NA	TRBV27	TRBJ2-7	NA	CASSPSALSEQYF	TGTGCCAGCAGTCCCTCAGCGTTGTCCGAGCAGTACTTC
TRBD2	TRBV9	TRBJ2-7	NA	CASSPRDYFYEQYF	TGTGCCAGCAGCCCACGGGACTACTTCTACGAGCAGTACTTC
NA	TRBV27	TRBJ2-5	NA	CASGPGHPEVETQYF	TGTGCCAGCGGCCCGGGACACCCAGAGGTGGAGACCCAGTACTTC
NA	TRBV14	TRBJ2-7	NA	CASSQVKLGNEQYF	TGTGCCAGCAGCCAAGTCAAGTTGGGGAACGAGCAGTACTTC
NA	TRBV28	TRBJ2-1	NA	CASSFVAASYNEQFF	TGTGCCAGCAGTTTCGTAGCAGCCTCCTACAATGAGCAGTTCTTC
TRBD1	TRBV27	TRBJ2-3	NA	CASRGGSQGSADTQYF	TGTGCCAGCAGGGGCGGGTCACAGGGGAGTGCAGATACGCAGTATTTT
TRBD1	TRBV11-2	TRBJ2-4	NA	CASSSTGLAKNIQYF	TGTGCCAGCAGCTCGACAGGGCTAGCCAAAAACATTCAGTACTTC
NA	TRBV6-5	TRBJ1-6	NA	CASSDGQGDSPLHF	TGTGCCAGCAGTGATGGACAAGGGGATTCACCCCTCCACTTT
NA	TRBV28	TRBJ1-5	NA	CASSLTTGVNQPQHF	TGTGCCAGCAGTTTAACAACTGGGGTCAATCAGCCCCAGCATTTT
TRBD1	TRBV15	TRBJ2-1	NA	CATSQTGQDEQFF	TGTGCCACCAGCCAGACAGGGCAGGATGAGCAGTTCTTC
NA	TRBV19	TRBJ2-1	NA	CASSILSTGKLGFGEQFF	TGTGCCAGTAGTATCTTGTCGACCGGTAAGCTTGGGTTCGGTGAGCAGTTCTTC
TRBD2	TRBV2	TRBJ2-7	NA	CASRRLAGGPYEQYF	TGTGCCAGCAGGAGACTAGCGGGAGGACCCTACGAGCAGTACTTC
NA	TRBV7-6	TRBJ2-1	NA	CASSLEFVGGEQFF	TGTGCCAGCAGCTTAGAGTTTGTGGGCGGTGAGCAGTTCTTC
TRBD1	TRBV4-1	TRBJ2-3	NA	CASSLRQGGPDTQYF	TGCGCCAGCAGCCTCCGACAGGGGGGTCCAGATACGCAGTATTTT
TRBD1	TRBV28	TRBJ2-7	NA	CASSFGQGYYEQYF	TGTGCCAGCAGCTTCGGACAGGGATACTACGAGCAGTACTTC
TRBD1	TRBV10-3	TRBJ1-3	NA	CAIRAFRTGSSGNTIYF	TGTGCCATCAGGGCTTTTCGGACAGGCAGCTCTGGAAACACCATATATTTT
NA	TRBV25-1	TRBJ2-5	NA	CASRDFGETQYF	TGTGCCAGCAGGGATTTTGGAGAGACCCAGTACTTC
TRBD2	TRBV5-4	TRBJ2-7	NA	CASRLAGGLAGGYEQYF	TGTGCCAGCAGATTGGCGGGCGGGCTAGCGGGAGGGTACGAGCAGTACTTC
NA	TRBV9	TRBJ2-7	NA	CASSVGFGGSEQYF	TGTGCCAGCAGCGTAGGATTTGGGGGGTCCGAGCAGTACTTC
TRBD2	TRBV29-1	TRBJ2-1	once	CSVEVGAGGPRDEQFF	TGCAGCGTTGAGGTCGGGGCGGGAGGGCCTAGGGATGAGCAGTTCTTC
TRBD2	TRBV19	TRBJ2-1	NA	CASSILASGYNEQFF	TGTGCCAGTAGTATCTTGGCTAGCGGTTACAATGAGCAGTTCTTC
NA	TRBV4-3	TRBJ1-2	NA	CASSPEYWANYGYTF	TGCGCCAGCAGCCCCGAATATTGGGCCAACTATGGCTACACCTTC
TRBD2	TRBV9	TRBJ2-7	NA	CASSVAPSGSSYEQYF	TGTGCCAGCAGCGTAGCCCCTAGCGGGAGTTCCTACGAGCAGTACTTC
NA	TRBV20-1	TRBJ2-1	NA	CSGDDPNEQFF	TGCAGTGGGGACGATCCCAATGAGCAGTTCTTC
NA	TRBV30	TRBJ2-1	NA	CAWVSGRSYNEQFF	TGTGCCTGGGTGAGCGGACGCTCCTACAATGAGCAGTTCTTC
NA	TRBV19	TRBJ2-3	NA	CASSIRRQAVSTDTQYF	TGTGCCAGTAGTATACGGAGGCAGGCAGTTAGCACAGATACGCAGTATTTT
TRBD1	TRBV19	TRBJ2-1	NA	CASRTGGNEQFF	TGTGCCAGCAGGACAGGGGGCAATGAGCAGTTCTTC
TRBD1	TRBV19	TRBJ1-5	NA	CASSMGGTGYQPQHF	TGTGCCAGTAGTATGGGGGGGACAGGGTACCAGCCCCAGCATTTT
TRBD1	TRBV5-4	TRBJ1-4	NA	CASSGGTEGSEKLFF	TGTGCCAGCAGCGGCGGGACAGAGGGTAGCGAAAAACTGTTTTTT
NA	TRBV4-1	TRBJ2-7	NA	CASSQVAGIPYEQYF	TGCGCCAGCAGCCAAGTCGCCGGGATACCCTACGAGCAGTACTTC
NA	TRBV19	TRBJ2-4	NA	CASSTAGIKNIQYF	TGTGCCAGTAGTACCGCAGGGATTAAAAACATTCAGTACTTC
TRBD2	TRBV7-2	TRBJ2-1	NA	CASSLLPGGRDKNEQFF	TGTGCCAGCAGTCTCCTCCCGGGGGGGCGGGATAAGAATGAGCAGTTCTTC
TRBD1	TRBV4-3	TRBJ1-4	NA	CASSQETGTGVEKLFF	TGCGCCAGCAGCCAAGAAACCGGGACAGGGGTTGAAAAACTGTTTTTT
NA	TRBV5-6	TRBJ1-6	NA	CASSFLGTPLHF	TGTGCCAGCAGCTTTTTAGGCACACCCCTCCACTTT
TRBD1	TRBV19	TRBJ2-7	NA	CASSTGTVAEQYF	TGTGCCAGTAGTACCGGGACAGTTGCCGAGCAGTACTTC
TRBD1	TRBV9	TRBJ1-1	NA	CASSPGTATNTEAFF	TGTGCCAGCAGCCCCGGGACAGCAACTAACACTGAAGCTTTCTTT
NA	TRBV18	TRBJ2-3	NA	CASSPLLLSVGEQYF	TGTGCCAGCTCACCACTTCTCCTCAGCGTTGGAGAGCAGTATTTT
NA	TRBV28	TRBJ2-1	NA	CASNSVPDDEQFF	TGTGCCAGCAATTCCGTCCCGGACGATGAGCAGTTCTTC
NA	TRBV7-8	TRBJ2-1	NA	CASSLLGLNNEQFF	TGTGCCAGCAGCTTACTAGGCTTAAACAATGAGCAGTTCTTC
NA	TRBV27	TRBJ1-2	NA	CASSLSGVRKIYGYTF	TGTGCCAGCAGTTTATCGGGCGTGAGGAAGATCTATGGCTACACCTTC
NA	TRBV10-1	TRBJ2-6	NA	CASVDVSRDCSGANVLTF	TGCGCCAGCGTGGATGTGAGCAGGGACTGCTCTGGGGCCAACGTCCTGACTTTC
NA	TRBV30	TRBJ1-1	NA	CAWTPRGTEAFF	TGTGCCTGGACCCCCCGGGGCACTGAAGCTTTCTTT
TRBD2	TRBV6-6	TRBJ2-7	NA	CASSYRTSAAYEQYF	TGTGCCAGCAGTTACCGGACTAGCGCGGCCTACGAGCAGTACTTC